A selection of T cell receptor beta chains follows, all from one sample in a study of OX40 agonist ivuxolimab in advanced cancers. This table comes from immunoSEQ multiplex PCR, and its TCRdb copy is limited to in-frame clones, with some not included. The sample yields tens of thousands of clones, 76% seen once. Source: CD4+ or CD8+ T cells sorted from blood, taken in a trial of the OX40 agonist ivuxolimab. These receptor sequences come from an adult with an advanced solid tumor such as melanoma, head and neck, liver or kidney cancer. CDR3s include the opening cysteine and the closing phenylalanine or tryptophan. The size of a clone is reported for some rows only, either as once, few or many, or as a class for expanded clones.

size,V,CDR3
few,TRBV18,CASTNGLAGTSYEQYF
NA,TRBV10-2,CASSESSRSDTQYF
once,TRBV5-4,CASSLDQGRGELFF
NA,TRBV5-1,CASSSSGGATDTQYF
NA,TRBV5-5,CASSFSGGQRDTQYF
NA,TRBV2,CASSVDSSAGYTF
once,TRBV6-5,CASNQRGTDTQYF
few,TRBV19,CASSMGPGNTIYF
NA,TRBV11-2,CASSSLRGVFYEQYF
NA,TRBV6-1,CASRFGTDTGELFF
many,TRBV7-9,CASSLESWVRDGYTF
NA,TRBV5-6,CASSFRRPSTDTQYF
NA,TRBV12-5,CASGLVPLNRGTEAFF
NA,TRBV6-5,CASSPLRTDTGELFF
NA,TRBV5-1,CASSASMNTEAFF
NA,TRBV5-1,CASSLDGGTGEKLFF
NA,TRBV10-2,CATSVLAGGPLDTQYF
NA,TRBV14,CASSSQGRGNTEAFF
NA,TRBV5-4,CASSWAQETQYF
NA,TRBV4-1,CASSHNTGGSGNTIYF
NA,TRBV5-5,CASSWTPRADTF
NA,TRBV6-5,CASSWFSEQFF
NA,TRBV27,CASSLTGTLNTEAFF
NA,TRBV5-1,CASRMGQNEQFF
NA,TRBV7-9,CASSLAFYGYTF
NA,TRBV7-8,CASSSRDRGEKLFF
NA,TRBV30,CAWRGGWGEKLFF
NA,TRBV7-9,CASSLAGRDQPQHF
NA,TRBV9,CASSADGYEQYF
NA,TRBV5-6,CASSPGQPHEQYF
NA,TRBV18,CASSPGHSSTEAFF
once,TRBV6-1,CASRADEGTPYGYTF
NA,TRBV6-1,CASSERGGNQPQHF
NA,TRBV10-3,CAISESAHTDTQYF
NA,TRBV11-2,CASSEQVRGGTEAFF
NA,TRBV27,CASSSSGTGPYF
few,TRBV5-1,CASSQEMGVTDTQYF
NA,TRBV12-5,CASGLVLTDSNQPQHF
NA,TRBV11-2,CASSLRQNMNTEAFF
NA,TRBV5-1,CASSLGGGSTGELFF
NA,TRBV5-1,CASSPGTGVDQPQHF
NA,TRBV7-2,CASSLRGPSSYNEQFF
NA,TRBV5-1,CASSPERGSTDTQYF
NA,TRBV30,CAWSVYRGGSTDTQYF
NA,TRBV5-1,CASSLRTGDGTDTQYF
NA,TRBV9,CASSPHEGTEAFF
NA,TRBV7-8,CASSSTGMNTEAFF
NA,TRBV7-2,CASSLVSQFTGELFF
NA,TRBV2,CASTTGDYGYTF
NA,TRBV14,CASSQDRGRVGGYTF
NA,TRBV9,CASSVGSGREGTEAFF
few,TRBV20-1,CSVALNTEAFF